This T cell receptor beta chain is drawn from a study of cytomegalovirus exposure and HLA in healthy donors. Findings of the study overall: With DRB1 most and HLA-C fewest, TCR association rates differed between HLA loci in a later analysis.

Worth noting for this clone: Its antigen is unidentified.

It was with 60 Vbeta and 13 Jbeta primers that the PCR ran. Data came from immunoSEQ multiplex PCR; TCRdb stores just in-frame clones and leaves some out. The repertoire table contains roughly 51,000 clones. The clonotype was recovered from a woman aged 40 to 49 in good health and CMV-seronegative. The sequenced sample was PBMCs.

The CDR3 DNA reads as TGCGCCAGCAGCTTGGTATTAGCTCGCGGCAATGAGCAGTTCTTC. Protein: CASSLVLARGNEQFF. This chain connects TRBV5-1 to TRBJ2-1; no firm D call. This CDR3 has 15 amino acids. V was trimmed by 0 bases and J by 6 bases, leaving 13 bases between them. Germline lookup yields CDR1 SGHRS and CDR2 YFSETQ. Variable domain in full (rest from reference TRBV5-1 and TRBJ2-1): KAGVTQTPRYLIKTRGQQVTLSCSPISGHRSVSWYQQTPGQGLQFLFEYFSETQRNKGNFPGRFSGRQFSNSRSEMNVSTLELGDSALYLCASSLVLARGNEQFFGPGTRLTVL.